This TCR beta chain is from a study of cytomegalovirus exposure and HLA in healthy donors. It was the approximately 130-subject validation cohort, separate from the roughly 700-subject first cohort, to which the donors belonged. Concerning this clone itself: Its antigen is as yet unknown.

The table came from immunoSEQ multiplex PCR; TCRdb's copy has only in-frame clones and leaves some out. The sample includes 120,000 to 150,000 clones, 70% to 90% of them seen just once. CDR1 SGHTA and CDR2 FQGTGA come from the germline V gene. This CDR3 contains 18 residues. Between the trimmed V and J ends, which lost 5 bases and 4 bases, there was a span of 26 bases. Study findings and constraints: Cytomegalovirus status was reportedly diagnosed by the classifier with high specificity and sensitivity.

Input material: PBMCs. This clonotype was obtained from a woman aged 18-35 years in good health and CMV-seropositive. The gene calls are TRBV7-3 and TRBJ1-2; D may be TRBD1 (6 bases). CDR3 protein: CASSRPGRGRIIRYGYTF. CDR3 nucleotides: TGTGCCAGCAGCCGCCCGGGGCGGGGGCGCATTATTCGCTATGGCTACACCTTC.